This T cell receptor beta chain stems from a study of blood T cell repertoires in COVID-19. About the study: Researchers got acute and convalescent COVID-19 samples from the United States, Italy and Spain. In each case, the material was cDNA or gDNA derived from T cells, B-cell-depleted T cells, or PBMCs.

The CDR3 loop spans 14 amino acids. Trimming stripped 5 bases from V and 2 bases from J, with 11 bases between. In germline, CDR1 is SGHDT, CDR2 YYEEEE. Under the authors' procedure: Cell counts per sample came from amplifying reference gene primers. Generated by immunoSEQ multiplex PCR, the TCRdb table keeps only in-frame clones and is missing some. Clonal size and the V and J genes are those of that table, whereas D and trimming came from the DNA. The sample holds about 170,000 clones, 77% seen once. The genes are TRBV5-6 and TRBJ1-3; possible D gene TRBD1, 5 bases. The sample taken for sequencing was peripheral blood. This clonotype originated in a man in his sixties or seventies with acute or convalescent COVID-19. This CDR3 is CASRVAGPGNTIYF. The CDR3 nucleotides read TGTGCCAGCAGGGTCGCAGGGCCTGGAAACACCATATATTTT. Complete variable domain (other parts from reference TRBV5-6 and TRBJ1-3): DAGVTQSPTHLIKTRGQQVTLRCSPKSGHDTVSWYQQALGQGPQFIFQYYEEEERQRGNFPDRFSGHQFPNYSSELNVNALLLGDSALYLCASRVAGPGNTIYFGEGSWLTVV.